Listed below are T cell receptor beta chains from one sample, sequenced in a study of T cell responses to AZD1222 COVID-19 vaccine. TCRdb keeps only in-frame clones here, not all; method: immunoSEQ multiplex PCR. The sample comprises roughly 91,000 clones, roughly 90% of which are singletons, and approximately 2% rests with the top ten. Sequenced here: peripheral blood, sampled on day 0 of AZD1222 vaccination. These receptors all come from an adult in good health. The CDR3 runs from the conserved cysteine through the conserved F or W. The order of the fields is V gene, J gene, D gene, clone size, CDR3 DNA, CDR3 protein. A D gene is named only where the DNA matches it firmly. The listing skips clone size in some rows; elsewhere it reads once, few, many or a size class.

v_call: TRBV7-2; j_call: TRBJ1-1; d_call: TRBD1; clone_size: NA; cdr3_nt: TGTGCCAGCAGCGCGGGACAGTTGGGAACTGAAGCTTTCTTT; cdr3_aa: CASSAGQLGTEAFF
v_call: TRBV6-4; j_call: TRBJ2-3; d_call: NA; clone_size: NA; cdr3_nt: TGTGCCAGCAGAGGGGCAGCAGATACGCAGTATTTT; cdr3_aa: CASRGAADTQYF
v_call: TRBV7-8; j_call: TRBJ1-6; d_call: NA; clone_size: NA; cdr3_nt: TGTGCCAGCCACGGGAGCGGTTCACCCCTCCACTTT; cdr3_aa: CASHGSGSPLHF
v_call: TRBV10-3; j_call: TRBJ1-6; d_call: NA; clone_size: NA; cdr3_nt: TGTGCCACCAGGGACACGGCCGGTTATAATTCACCCCTCCACTTT; cdr3_aa: CATRDTAGYNSPLHF
v_call: TRBV4-3; j_call: TRBJ2-2; d_call: TRBD2; clone_size: NA; cdr3_nt: TGCGCCAGCAGCCAAGCGTTGCATACTAGCGGATCGAACACCGGGGAGCTGTTTTTT; cdr3_aa: CASSQALHTSGSNTGELFF
v_call: TRBV11-2; j_call: TRBJ1-2; d_call: TRBD1; clone_size: NA; cdr3_nt: TGTGCCAGCAGCTCCGACAGGGGGTCTATCTATGGCTACACCTTC; cdr3_aa: CASSSDRGSIYGYTF
v_call: TRBV21-1; j_call: TRBJ1-1; d_call: NA; clone_size: NA; cdr3_nt: TGTGCCAGCAGCAAAGTAGGGGCCGACCTCGAAGCTTTCTTT; cdr3_aa: CASSKVGADLEAFF
v_call: TRBV2; j_call: TRBJ2-7; d_call: TRBD1; clone_size: NA; cdr3_nt: TGTGCCAGCACCGGAGAGACAGGGGCTATCTACGAGCAGTACTTC; cdr3_aa: CASTGETGAIYEQYF
v_call: TRBV29-1; j_call: TRBJ1-6; d_call: TRBD1; clone_size: NA; cdr3_nt: TGCAGCGCCGGGACAGGTGGGAATTCACCCCTCCACTTT; cdr3_aa: CSAGTGGNSPLHF
v_call: TRBV9; j_call: TRBJ1-4; d_call: NA; clone_size: NA; cdr3_nt: TGTGCCAGCAGCTCAGGGTCGAGCCGTAATGAAAAACTGTTTTTT; cdr3_aa: CASSSGSSRNEKLFF
v_call: TRBV18; j_call: TRBJ1-1; d_call: NA; clone_size: NA; cdr3_nt: TGTGCCACTCGAGGCAGCATGAACACTGAAGCTTTCTTT; cdr3_aa: CATRGSMNTEAFF
v_call: TRBV19; j_call: TRBJ2-7; d_call: TRBD2; clone_size: once; cdr3_nt: TGTGCCAGCTCCGACCTAGCGGTAGGGGCTTACGAGCAGTACTTC; cdr3_aa: CASSDLAVGAYEQYF
v_call: TRBV29-1; j_call: TRBJ1-2; d_call: NA; clone_size: once; cdr3_nt: TGCAGCGCCGAGGACAGATACTATGGCTACACCTTC; cdr3_aa: CSAEDRYYGYTF
v_call: TRBV18; j_call: TRBJ2-3; d_call: NA; clone_size: NA; cdr3_nt: TGTGCCAGCTCACCGACTAGAACCGAGGGTACGCAGTATTTT; cdr3_aa: CASSPTRTEGTQYF
v_call: TRBV18; j_call: TRBJ1-1; d_call: TRBD1; clone_size: NA; cdr3_nt: TGTGCCAGCTCACCACAATCGGAGGGGGCTGGGACTGAAGCTTTCTTT; cdr3_aa: CASSPQSEGAGTEAFF
v_call: TRBV13; j_call: TRBJ1-1; d_call: NA; clone_size: few; cdr3_nt: TGTGCCAGCAGCTCGAGCCGGGACGGGGGCACTGAAGCTTTCTTT; cdr3_aa: CASSSSRDGGTEAFF
v_call: TRBV5-5; j_call: TRBJ2-5; d_call: NA; clone_size: NA; cdr3_nt: TGTGCCAGCAGCTTGTTGCAGGGCCGAGCGGAGGAGACCCAGTACTTC; cdr3_aa: CASSLLQGRAEETQYF
v_call: TRBV19; j_call: TRBJ2-7; d_call: TRBD1; clone_size: NA; cdr3_nt: TGTGCCAGTAGTATAGATGGGACAGAACGGCTCGAGCAGTACTTC; cdr3_aa: CASSIDGTERLEQYF